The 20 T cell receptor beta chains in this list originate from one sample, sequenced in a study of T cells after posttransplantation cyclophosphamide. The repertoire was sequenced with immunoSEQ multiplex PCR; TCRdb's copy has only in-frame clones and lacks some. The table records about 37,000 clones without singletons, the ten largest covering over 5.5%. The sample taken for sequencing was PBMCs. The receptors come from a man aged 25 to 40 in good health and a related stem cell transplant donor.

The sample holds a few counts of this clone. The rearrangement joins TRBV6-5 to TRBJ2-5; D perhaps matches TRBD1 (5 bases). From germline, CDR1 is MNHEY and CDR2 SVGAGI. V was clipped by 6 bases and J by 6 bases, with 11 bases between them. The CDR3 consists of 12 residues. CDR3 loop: CASSRDRQTQYF. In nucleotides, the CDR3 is TGTGCCAGCAGCCGAGACAGACAGACCCAGTACTTC.

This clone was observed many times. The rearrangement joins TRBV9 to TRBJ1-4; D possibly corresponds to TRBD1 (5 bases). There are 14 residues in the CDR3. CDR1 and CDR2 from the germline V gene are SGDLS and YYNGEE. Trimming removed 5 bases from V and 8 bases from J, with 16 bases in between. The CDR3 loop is CASSPQGLGEKLFF. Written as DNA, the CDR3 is TGTGCCAGCAGTCCGCAGGGCTTGGGGGAAAAACTGTTTTTT.

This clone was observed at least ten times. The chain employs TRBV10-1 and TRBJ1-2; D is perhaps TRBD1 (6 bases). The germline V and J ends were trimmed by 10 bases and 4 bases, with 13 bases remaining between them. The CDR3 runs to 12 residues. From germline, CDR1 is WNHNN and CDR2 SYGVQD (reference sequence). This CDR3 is CATLDSLYGYTF. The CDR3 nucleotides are TGCGCCACCTTGGACAGTCTCTATGGCTACACCTTC.

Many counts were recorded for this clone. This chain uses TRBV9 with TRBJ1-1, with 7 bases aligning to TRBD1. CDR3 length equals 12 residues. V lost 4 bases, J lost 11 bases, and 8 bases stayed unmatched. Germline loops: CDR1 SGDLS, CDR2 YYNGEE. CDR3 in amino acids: CASSPGQRAAFF. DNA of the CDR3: TGTGCCAGCAGCCCGGGACAGAGAGCGGCTTTCTTT.

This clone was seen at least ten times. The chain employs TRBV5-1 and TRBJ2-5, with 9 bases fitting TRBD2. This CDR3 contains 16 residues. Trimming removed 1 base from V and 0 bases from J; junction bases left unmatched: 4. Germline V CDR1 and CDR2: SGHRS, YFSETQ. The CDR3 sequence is CASSLSLAGNQETQYF. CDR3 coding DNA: TGCGCCAGCAGCTTGTCCCTAGCGGGAAACCAAGAGACCCAGTACTTC.

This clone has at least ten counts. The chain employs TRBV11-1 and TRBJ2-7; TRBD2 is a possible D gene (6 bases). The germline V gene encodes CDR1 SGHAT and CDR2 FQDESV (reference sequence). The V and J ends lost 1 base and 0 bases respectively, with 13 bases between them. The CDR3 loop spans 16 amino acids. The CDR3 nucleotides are TGTGCCAGCAGCTTAGGGTCGCGGGGACCCTCCTACGAGCAGTACTTC. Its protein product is CASSLGSRGPSYEQYF.

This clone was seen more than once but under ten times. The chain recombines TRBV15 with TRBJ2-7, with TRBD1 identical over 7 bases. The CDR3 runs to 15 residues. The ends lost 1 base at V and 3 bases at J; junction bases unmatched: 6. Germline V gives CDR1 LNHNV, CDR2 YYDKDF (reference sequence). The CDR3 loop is CATSRGQGGFYEQYF. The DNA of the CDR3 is TGTGCCACCAGCAGAGGACAGGGCGGCTTCTACGAGCAGTACTTC.

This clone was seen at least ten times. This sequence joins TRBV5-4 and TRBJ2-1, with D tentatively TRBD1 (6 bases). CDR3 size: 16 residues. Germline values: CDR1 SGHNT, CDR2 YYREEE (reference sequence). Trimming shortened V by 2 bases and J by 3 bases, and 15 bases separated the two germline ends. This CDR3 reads CASSLMTGHNYNEQFF. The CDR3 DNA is TGTGCCAGCAGCTTAATGACGGGACATAACTACAATGAGCAGTTCTTC.

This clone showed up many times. The CDR3 nucleotides are TGTGCCAGCAGCTTCGATGGGGGGTCCGGGGAGCTGTTTTTT. It yields the protein CASSFDGGSGELFF. The chain combines TRBV7-3 with TRBJ2-2, with D tentatively TRBD2 (6 bases). V lost 3 bases and J 6 bases, leaving 11 bases between the germline ends. Germline CDR1 SGHTA, CDR2 FQGTGA. The CDR3 is 14 residues long.

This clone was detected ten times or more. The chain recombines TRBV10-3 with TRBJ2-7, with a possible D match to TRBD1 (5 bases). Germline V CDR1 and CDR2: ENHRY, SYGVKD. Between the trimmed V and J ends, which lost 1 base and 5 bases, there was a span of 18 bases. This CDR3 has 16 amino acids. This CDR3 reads CAISEFAGLRANEQYF. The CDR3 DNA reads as TGTGCCATCAGTGAGTTTGCAGGGCTTCGGGCAAACGAGCAGTACTTC.

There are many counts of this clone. For the CDR3, the DNA is TGTGCCAGCAGCCGCGAGGGGGAGCTCGCCTACGAGCAGTACTTC. Protein product: CASSREGELAYEQYF. This chain connects TRBV5-4 to TRBJ2-7, with D perhaps TRBD1 (6 bases). Germline V gene sequence: CDR1 SGHNT, CDR2 YYREEE (reference sequence). This CDR3 region has 15 residues. V lost 4 bases and J 2 bases, leaving 16 bases between the germline ends.

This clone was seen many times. CDR3 DNA: TGTGCCAGCAGTTTAGGGCAGATCTATGGCTACACCTTC. Translated, it gives CASSLGQIYGYTF. The V gene is TRBV12-3 or TRBV12-4, the J gene TRBJ1-2; D gene uncertain. The CDR3 length is 13 residues. The V and J ends lost 1 base and 4 bases respectively, with 7 bases between them.

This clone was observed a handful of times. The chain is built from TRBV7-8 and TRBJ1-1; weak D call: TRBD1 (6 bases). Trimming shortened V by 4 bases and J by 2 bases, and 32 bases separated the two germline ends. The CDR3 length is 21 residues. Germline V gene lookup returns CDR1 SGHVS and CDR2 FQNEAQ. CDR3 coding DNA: TGTGCCAGCAGCTCCATCATACCAAGGGGACACCAAACCGCAGGAAACACTGAAGCTTTCTTT. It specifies CASSSIIPRGHQTAGNTEAFF.

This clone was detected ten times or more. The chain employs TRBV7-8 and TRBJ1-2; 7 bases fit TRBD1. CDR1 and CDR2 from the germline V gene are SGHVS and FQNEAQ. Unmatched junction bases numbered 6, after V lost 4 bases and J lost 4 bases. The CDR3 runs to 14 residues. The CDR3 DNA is TGTGCCAGCAGCTCAGCCAGGGGGAGCTATGGCTACACCTTC. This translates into CASSSARGSYGYTF.

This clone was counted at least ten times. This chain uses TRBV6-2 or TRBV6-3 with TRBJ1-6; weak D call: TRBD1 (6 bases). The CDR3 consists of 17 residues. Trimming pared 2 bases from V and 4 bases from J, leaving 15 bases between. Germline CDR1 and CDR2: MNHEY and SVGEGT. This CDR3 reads CASSYRTQGLYNSPLHF. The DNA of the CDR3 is TGTGCCAGCAGTTACCGGACCCAGGGGCTATATAATTCACCCCTCCACTTT.

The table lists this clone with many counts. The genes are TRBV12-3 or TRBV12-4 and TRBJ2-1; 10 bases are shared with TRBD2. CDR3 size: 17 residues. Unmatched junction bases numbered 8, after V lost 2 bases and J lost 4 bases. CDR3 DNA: TGTGCCAGCAGTTTACGGCGCATAGCGGGGGGTTACAATGAGCAGTTCTTC. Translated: CASSLRRIAGGYNEQFF.

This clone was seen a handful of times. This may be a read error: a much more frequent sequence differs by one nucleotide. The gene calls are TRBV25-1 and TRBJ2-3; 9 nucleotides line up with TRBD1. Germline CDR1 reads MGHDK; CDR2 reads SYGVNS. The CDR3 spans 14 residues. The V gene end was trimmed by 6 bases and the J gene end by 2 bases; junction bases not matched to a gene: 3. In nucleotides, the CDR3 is TGTGCCAGCAGCCGGGACAGGGCCACAGATACGCAGTATTTT. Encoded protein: CASSRDRATDTQYF.

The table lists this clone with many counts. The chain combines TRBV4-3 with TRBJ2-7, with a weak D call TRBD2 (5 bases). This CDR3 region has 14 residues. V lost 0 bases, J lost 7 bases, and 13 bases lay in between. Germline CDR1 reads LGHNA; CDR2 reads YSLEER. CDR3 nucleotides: TGCGCCAGCAGCCAAGATCAGCGGCAAGAGGAGCAGTACTTC. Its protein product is CASSQDQRQEEQYF.

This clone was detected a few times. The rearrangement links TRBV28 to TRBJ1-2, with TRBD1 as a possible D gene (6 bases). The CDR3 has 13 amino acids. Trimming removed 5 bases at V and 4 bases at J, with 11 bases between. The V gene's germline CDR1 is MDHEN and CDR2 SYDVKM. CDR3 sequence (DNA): TGTGCCAGCAGTGATACAGGGTTCTATGGCTACACCTTC. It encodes CASSDTGFYGYTF.

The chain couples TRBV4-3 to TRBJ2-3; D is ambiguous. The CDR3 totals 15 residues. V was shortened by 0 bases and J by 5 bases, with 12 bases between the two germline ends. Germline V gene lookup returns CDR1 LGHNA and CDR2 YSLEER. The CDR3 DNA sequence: TGCGCCAGCAGCCAAGAAATCCAGGTGGTAGATACGCAGTATTTT. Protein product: CASSQEIQVVDTQYF.